This T cell receptor beta chain comes out of a study of cytomegalovirus exposure and HLA in healthy donors. In the study overall: Among the 400 or so donors who were genotyped, about 86% fell in the genetic ancestry cluster that is associated with self-reported Caucasian donors. Study-level results: A later analysis found common viral pathogens apparently linked to several of the most significant clusters.

In its sample, this clone was seen a few times. The target antigen is unknown. The CDR3 extends over 14 amino acids. V was trimmed by 2 bases and J by 2 bases, leaving 7 bases between them. Germline loops: CDR1 SGHRS, CDR2 YFSETQ. Amplification used 60 Vbeta primers and 13 Jbeta primers. Generated by immunoSEQ multiplex PCR, the TCRdb table keeps only in-frame clones and is missing some. The sample lists 80,000 or so clones, roughly two thirds occurring once. Material: PBMCs. The TCR comes from a man in his fifties or sixties in good health and CMV-seropositive. The rearrangement joins TRBV5-1 to TRBJ2-2; no clear D. CDR3 nucleotide sequence: TGCGCCAGCAGCTTTTTTATAAACACCGGGGAGCTGTTTTTT. Amino acid sequence: CASSFFINTGELFF.